The rows below give T cell receptor beta chains drawn from one sample of a study of T cell responses to AZD1222 COVID-19 vaccine. Sequenced by immunoSEQ multiplex PCR; TCRdb stores in-frame clones only, minus some. The repertoire holds under 50,000 clones, with about nine tenths as singletons. Sequenced here: peripheral blood, sampled 28 days after the second AZD1222 dose. The receptors here all came from an adult who received the AZD1222 COVID-19 vaccine. The CDR3 runs from the conserved cysteine through the conserved F or W. The order of the fields is J gene, V gene, D gene, clone size, CDR3 protein, CDR3 DNA. A D gene is named only where the DNA matches it firmly. Some rows have no size entry. The others give once, few or many, or a class for an expanded clone.

>TRBJ1-5|TRBV3-1/TRBV3-2|TRBD1|.
CASSQGQGGQPQHF
TGTGCCAGCAGCCAAGGACAGGGGGGCCAGCCCCAGCATTTT
>TRBJ2-1|TRBV19|TRBD2|.
CASRNKVRQAGGTYNEQFF
TGTGCCAGTAGAAATAAGGTTCGTCAAGCGGGGGGAACCTACAATGAGCAGTTCTTC
>TRBJ2-3|TRBV6-5|.|.
CASSRSGSTDTQYF
TGTGCCAGCAGCCGGAGCGGGAGCACAGATACGCAGTATTTT
>TRBJ1-2|TRBV5-4|TRBD1|.
CASSWGDSGTGYGYTF
TGTGCCAGCAGTTGGGGGGACTCCGGGACAGGCTATGGCTACACCTTC
>TRBJ1-6|TRBV21-1|.|once
CASSKEGLGDSPLHF
TGTGCCAGCAGCAAAGAGGGACTAGGGGATTCACCCCTCCACTTT
>TRBJ1-2|TRBV11-2|.|.
CASSLQGSNYGYTF
TGTGCCAGCAGCTTACAGGGGTCAAACTATGGCTACACCTTC
>TRBJ2-1|TRBV9|.|.
CASSVALTRNFYNEQFF
TGTGCCAGCAGCGTAGCCCTTACTAGAAATTTCTACAATGAGCAGTTCTTC
>TRBJ2-5|TRBV7-6|TRBD2|.
CASSPGRERETQYF
TGTGCCAGCAGCCCGGGGAGGGAGCGGGAGACCCAGTACTTC
>TRBJ1-2|TRBV19|.|.
CASSMALSSYGYTF
TGTGCCAGTAGTATGGCCCTGTCCTCCTATGGCTACACCTTC
>TRBJ1-2|TRBV9|.|once
CASSPSRGVNGYTF
TGTGCCAGCAGCCCTAGTAGGGGGGTGAACGGCTACACCTTC
>TRBJ2-7|TRBV6-5|TRBD2|once
CASSSQAGEKDEQYF
TGTGCCAGCAGTTCCCAAGCGGGAGAAAAGGACGAGCAGTACTTC
>TRBJ2-7|TRBV7-9|TRBD1|.
CASSWTGTAYEQYF
TGTGCCAGCAGCTGGACCGGGACAGCCTACGAGCAGTACTTC
>TRBJ1-6|TRBV21-1|.|.
CASSESRGAYNSPLHF
TGTGCCAGCAGCGAGTCGAGAGGGGCCTATAATTCACCCCTCCACTTT
>TRBJ2-7|TRBV5-4|.|.
CASSFERDEQYF
TGTGCCAGCAGCTTTGAGCGAGACGAGCAGTACTTC
>TRBJ2-6|TRBV7-9|.|.
CASSPGEGRSSGANVLTF
TGTGCCAGCAGCCCGGGAGAGGGTAGGTCATCAGGGGCCAACGTCCTGACTTTC
>TRBJ1-6|TRBV6-1|.|.
CASSESRLGNSPLHF
TGTGCCAGCAGTGAATCTCGACTAGGAAATTCACCCCTCCACTTT
>TRBJ2-1|TRBV14|.|.
CASSQVGVFRYNEQFF
TGTGCCAGCAGCCAAGTTGGGGTATTTCGCTACAATGAGCAGTTCTTC
>TRBJ2-7|TRBV5-1|.|.
CASSLAGRTYEQYF
TGCGCCAGCAGCTTGGCCGGACGGACCTACGAGCAGTACTTC
>TRBJ2-1|TRBV10-1|TRBD2|few
CASSELAGVNEQFF
TGCGCCAGCAGTGAACTAGCGGGAGTGAATGAGCAGTTCTTC
>TRBJ2-7|TRBV6-5|.|once
CASSSGLFYEQYF
TGTGCCAGCAGCTCCGGACTGTTCTACGAGCAGTACTTC